The source of this T cell receptor beta chain is a study of blood T cells in healthy people across ages. Together with a sample-barcoded 5' primer, a J-beta primer mix was included in a second PCR lasting roughly 7 to 11 cycles. A single record per CDR3 protein comes from TCRdb applying MiXCR to the 5' RACE reads. The profile covers almost 300,000 distinct CDR3 sequences, with 25% to 30% appearing a single time and approximately 29% taken by the ten largest. CDR3 length equals 15 residues. V dropped 5 bases and J dropped 3; count of bases not matched to a gene: 7. Germline values: CDR1 MDHEN, CDR2 SYDVKM. This clonotype has more than one count but fewer than ten.

The sequence was obtained from a woman aged 70-85 years in good health. The gene calls are TRBV28 and TRBJ2-1; 7 nucleotides line up with TRBD1. Sequenced sample: blood. The CDR3 region is CASSQRDRIYNEQFF. CDR3 nucleotides: TGTGCCAGCAGTCAAAGGGACAGAATCTACAATGAGCAGTTCTTC.